These 8 T cell receptor beta chains originate from one sample sequenced in a study of T cells in Graves' hyperthyroidism and ophthalmopathy. Amplification of TCR beta CDR3 regions used RNA as the template. Initially, a first-round RT-PCR of the TCR CDR3 employed the HTBI primer set. TCRdb analysed the multiplex PCR reads with MiXCR anew, one entry per CDR3 protein. The sample records around 250,000 distinct CDR3 sequences, approximately 25% being singletons. Sequencing was performed on blood. These receptors were obtained from a woman between 40 and 50 years old with Graves' ophthalmopathy.

This clonotype was seen repeatedly, ten times or more. The chain joins TRBV7-2 to TRBJ1-5, with TRBD1 matching 7 bases. Unmatched junction bases numbered 7, after V lost 0 bases and J lost 5 bases. The CDR3 is made up of 16 amino acids. Germline-derived CDR1 and CDR2 are SGHTA and FQGNSA. As DNA, the CDR3 is TGTGCCAGCAGCTTAGCGCACAGGGGAAGCGATCAGCCCCAGCATTTT. Translating it yields CASSLAHRGSDQPQHF.

On this clonotype: One end of the junction varies from germline; a read error may be responsible. The V and J genes are TRBV6-1 and TRBJ2-7; TRBD2 agrees at 7 bases. CDR3 length equals 12 residues. Germline V lookup: CDR1 MNHNS, CDR2 SASEGT. The CDR3, as DNA: TGTGCCAGCAGTCTCCGGGACTACGGGCAGTACTTC. This codes for CASSLRDYGQYF.

This clonotype was recorded at least ten times. V is TRBV29-1 and J is TRBJ2-7; D unclear. Germline lookup yields CDR1 SQVTM and CDR2 ANQGSEA. This CDR3 is 16 amino acids long. V dropped 6 bases and J dropped 0 bases, with 21 bases sitting between them. The CDR3 DNA reads TGCAGCGTCCGGGCAGAAAAAGTCCCCAACTCCTACGAGCAGTACTTC. It encodes CSVRAEKVPNSYEQYF.

This clonotype was detected ten times or more. V usage is TRBV28 and J usage is TRBJ2-5, with D possibly TRBD1 on 6 matching bases. Germline lookup yields CDR1 MDHEN and CDR2 SYDVKM. The CDR3 consists of 12 residues. With 10 bases removed from V and 5 bases from J, the gap between germline ends came to 14 bases. DNA of the CDR3: TGTGCCACCTCAGGGGCAGGGGAGACCCAGTACTTC. It yields the protein CATSGAGETQYF.

The sample holds many counts of this clonotype. The chain joins TRBV5-1 to TRBJ2-5, with 11 positions matching TRBD2. The CDR3 covers 16 residues. CDR1 and CDR2 from the germline V gene are SGHRS and YFSETQ. The ends lost 0 bases at V and 0 bases at J; junction bases unmatched: 1. DNA of the CDR3: TGCGCCAGCAGCTTGGGACTAGCGGGGTACCAAGAGACCCAGTACTTC. It encodes CASSLGLAGYQETQYF. Based on the CDR3 plus reference TRBV5-1 and TRBJ2-5, the full variable domain is KAGVTQTPRYLIKTRGQQVTLSCSPISGHRSVSWYQQTPGQGLQFLFEYFSETQRNKGNFPGRFSGRQFSNSRSEMNVSTLELGDSALYLCASSLGLAGYQETQYFGPGTRLLVL.

This clonotype was counted at least ten times. The J gene is TRBJ2-2, the V gene TRBV6-5; 13 nucleotides match TRBD2. This CDR3 is built from 15 residues. CDR1 and CDR2 (germline): MNHEY, SVGAGI. Germline trimming cut 6 bases from V and 5 bases from J; bases unmatched to any gene: 3. Written as DNA, the CDR3 is TGTGCCAGCAGACGACTAGCGGGAGGTACCGGGGAGCTGTTTTTT. It specifies CASRRLAGGTGELFF.

The V gene is TRBV24-1, the J gene TRBJ2-5, with D possibly being TRBD1 or TRBD2 (5 bases each). V gave up 5 bases and J gave up 4 bases, with 16 bases separating them. The V gene's germline CDR1 is KGHDR and CDR2 SFDVKD. The length of the CDR3 is 15 residues. DNA of the CDR3: TGTGCCACCAGTGGTTCAGGGAGACGCGCAGAGACCCAGTACTTC. This codes for CATSGSGRRAETQYF.

This clonotype was counted ten times or more. The chain links TRBV5-1 to TRBJ2-7; TRBD1 matches 8 bases. This CDR3 has 13 residues. The V and J ends lost 4 bases and 3 bases, in that order; junction bases with no gene match: 3. CDR1 and CDR2 (germline): SGHRS, YFSETQ. The CDR3 spells CASSHGQGYEQYF. CDR3 coding DNA: TGCGCCAGCAGCCACGGACAGGGCTACGAGCAGTACTTC. Full variable domain (missing parts from reference TRBV5-1 and TRBJ2-7): KAGVTQTPRYLIKTRGQQVTLSCSPISGHRSVSWYQQTPGQGLQFLFEYFSETQRNKGNFPGRFSGRQFSNSRSEMNVSTLELGDSALYLCASSHGQGYEQYFGPGTRLTVT.